The 2 T cell receptor beta chains reported below all come from one sample, sequenced in a study of T cells after yellow fever vaccination. TCRdb reprocessed the 5' RACE reads via MiXCR and lists one record per CDR3 protein. This sample has 400,000 or so distinct CDR3 sequences; over 15% occur once, and the top ten carry 15% to 20%. Source: PBMCs, taken before the yellow fever booster vaccination. The receptors come from a man aged 18-30 years who received the YFV17D yellow fever vaccine.

The chain recombines TRBV5-1 with TRBJ2-1; D perhaps matches TRBD2 (6 bases). The V end was cut by 0 bases, the J end by 3 bases, with 16 bases between. The length of the CDR3 is 17 residues. Per germline, CDR1 SGHRS and CDR2 YFSETQ. CDR3 bases: TGCGCCAGCAGCTTGGTGCCTGGGGCCGGGGGCTACAATGAGCAGTTCTTC. This gives the protein CASSLVPGAGGYNEQFF.

This clonotype has just a few counts. The chain combines TRBV6-5 with TRBJ1-2; no firm D call. CDR3 length: 13 residues. The ends were cut back, 6 bases at V and 5 bases at J, with 13 bases in the middle. In germline, CDR1 is MNHEY, CDR2 SVGAGI. The CDR3 region is CASRGMREYGYTF. The CDR3, as DNA: TGTGCCAGCAGGGGGATGAGGGAATATGGCTACACCTTC.